What follows are 30 T cell receptor beta chains derived from one specimen sequenced in a study of shared clonotypes between healthy human individuals. Generated by immunoSEQ multiplex PCR, the TCRdb table keeps only in-frame clones and is missing some. The table has hundreds of thousands of clones, roughly three quarters seen once. Sequencing was performed on PBMCs. The origin of the receptors is a woman in her thirties or forties in good health. Some clones in this sample may be carry-over from other donors' samples.

As for this clone: It is likely a read error: a sequence one base away is far more abundant. Distinct nucleotide sequences in the sample also encode this CDR3. The chain is built from TRBV7-2 and TRBJ1-1, with D uncertain. The germline gives CDR1 SGHTA, CDR2 FQGNSA. The CDR3 contains 13 residues. Trimming took off 1 base at V and 1 base at J, with 4 bases between the two ends. CDR3 loop: CASSLDRNTEAFF. The CDR3, as DNA: TGTGCCAGCAGCTTAGACAGGAACACTGAAGCTTTCTTT.

The rearrangement uses TRBV19 and TRBJ1-5; maybe TRBD1 (5 bases). Germline V lookup: CDR1 LNHDA, CDR2 SQIVND (reference sequence). V lost 7 bases to trimming and J lost 2 bases, with 9 bases between them. The CDR3 runs 13 residues. The CDR3 coding sequence is TGTGCCAGTACAGGGTCTGGCAATCAGCCCCAGCATTTT. Translation: CASTGSGNQPQHF.

The chain employs TRBV18 and TRBJ2-2, with a weak D call TRBD2 (6 bases). The length of the CDR3 is 17 residues. Germline V gene lookup returns CDR1 KGHSH and CDR2 LQKENI. Trimming pared 5 bases from V and 3 bases from J, leaving 19 bases between. This chain's CDR3 is CASSYGGEFLYTGELFF. The CDR3 DNA follows: TGTGCCAGCTCATACGGGGGAGAATTTTTATACACCGGGGAGCTGTTTTTT.

This clone was detected only once. One junction end does not reproduce the germline sequence, and a read error may be involved. The chain joins TRBV7-2 to TRBJ2-5; 9 nucleotides align to TRBD1. This CDR3 is built from 15 residues. Germline CDR1 reads SGHTA; CDR2 reads FQGNSA. The CDR3 region is CASSLVGQGQGTQYF. CDR3 bases: TGTGCCAGCAGCTTAGTGGGACAGGGTCAAGGGACCCAGTACTTC.

The table lists this clone with a count of one. The rearrangement joins TRBV5-4 to TRBJ2-2; 12 nucleotides line up with TRBD2. This CDR3 is built from 16 residues. Trimming cost V 4 bases and J 6 bases; bases outside gene matches: 7. Germline V gene lookup returns CDR1 SGHNT and CDR2 YYREEE (reference sequence). The CDR3 DNA sequence: TGTGCCAGCAGCCTTCGACTAGCGGGAGTTTCCGGGGAGCTGTTTTTT. This sequence encodes CASSLRLAGVSGELFF. The full variable domain, with the rest looked up from reference TRBV5-4 and TRBJ2-2, is ETGVTQSPTHLIKTRGQQVTLRCSSQSGHNTVSWYQQALGQGPQFIFQYYREEENGRGNFPPRFSGLQFPNYSSELNVNALELDDSALYLCASSLRLAGVSGELFFGEGSRLTVL.

This rearrangement joins TRBV9 to TRBJ2-1; possibly TRBD1 or TRBD2 for D (6 bases each). There are 16 residues in the CDR3. Trimming cost V 0 bases and J 5 bases, with 15 bases left between them. Germline V CDR1 and CDR2: SGDLS, YYNGEE. DNA for the CDR3: TGTGCCAGCAGCGTAGCGGGGGCAGGGTTACACAATGAGCAGTTCTTC. As protein: CASSVAGAGLHNEQFF.

This clone came up a few times. This chain connects TRBV29-1 to TRBJ2-7, with TRBD2 identical over 7 bases. With 4 bases clipped from V and 2 bases from J, the junction kept 2 bases outside the gene matches. This CDR3 contains 12 residues. Per the germline V gene, CDR1 is SQVTM and CDR2 is ANQGSEA. The CDR3 DNA reads TGCAGCGTTGGGGGGGGTCCCTACGAGCAGTACTTC. Its translation: CSVGGGPYEQYF.

The chain combines TRBV9 with TRBJ2-5; 14 bases align to TRBD2. CDR3 size: 16 residues. After removal of 5 bases from V and 4 bases from J, the junction contained 7 bases not matched to a gene. CDR1 and CDR2 (germline): SGDLS, YYNGEE. CDR3 in amino acids: CASSLGTSGRRETQYF. The CDR3 coding sequence is TGTGCCAGCAGTCTTGGGACTAGCGGGAGACGAGAGACCCAGTACTTC.

The chain uses TRBV27 and TRBJ2-7, with D perhaps matching TRBD1 (6 bases). Germline CDR1 is MNHEY and CDR2 is SMNVEV (reference sequence). There are 15 residues in the CDR3. Deletions cut 5 bases from V and 2 bases from J, with 16 bases between. This CDR3 reads CASSPTGRTPYEQYF. For the CDR3, the DNA is TGTGCCAGCAGTCCCACAGGGCGAACCCCCTACGAGCAGTACTTC.

The genes are TRBV5-1 and TRBJ2-3; D not resolved. Germline values: CDR1 SGHRS, CDR2 YFSETQ. V gave up 6 bases and J gave up 0 bases, with 8 bases separating them. The CDR3 length is 13 residues. The CDR3 DNA reads as TGCGCCAGCATGGAGACTAGCACAGATACGCAGTATTTT. Protein product: CASMETSTDTQYF.

V gene TRBV2 combines with J gene TRBJ2-7, with D possibly TRBD2 on 5 matching bases. The CDR3 length is 12 residues. Germline CDR1 and CDR2: SNHLY and FYNNEI. Trimming took 2 bases from V and 4 from J, leaving 6 bases between them. In nucleotides, the CDR3 is TGTGCCAGCAGTGAAAGGGAGTACGAGCAGTACTTC. This translates into CASSEREYEQYF. Full variable domain (remainder filled in from reference TRBV2 and TRBJ2-7): EPEVTQTPSHQVTQMGQEVILRCVPISNHLYFYWYRQILGQKVEFLVSFYNNEISEKSEIFDDQFSVERPDGSNFTLKIRSTKLEDSAMYFCASSEREYEQYFGPGTRLTVT.

The chain joins TRBV9 to TRBJ1-4; TRBD1 might be the D (6 bases). Between the trimmed V and J ends, which lost 4 bases and 4 bases, there was a span of 14 bases. The CDR3 has 15 residues. Germline assignment: CDR1 SGDLS and CDR2 YYNGEE. CDR3 residues: CASSPGAGINEKLFF. The CDR3 DNA sequence: TGTGCCAGCAGCCCAGGGGCAGGGATTAATGAAAAACTGTTTTTT.

V is TRBV27 and J is TRBJ1-1; no clear D. CDR1 is MNHEY, CDR2 SMNVEV, per germline (reference sequence). The CDR3 is made up of 16 amino acids. The V end was cut by 6 bases, the J end by 4 bases, with 21 bases between. The CDR3 DNA is TGTGCCAGCAGCCCCCTTAAAACGCGGCGAGGCACTGAAGCTTTCTTT. Translating it yields CASSPLKTRRGTEAFF.

The rearrangement joins TRBV19 to TRBJ1-5; D may be TRBD1 (6 bases). Trimming removed 10 bases at V and 6 bases at J, with 13 bases between. This CDR3 has 12 residues. Germline V gene lookup returns CDR1 LNHDA and CDR2 SQIVND (reference sequence). The CDR3: CANHRVGQPQHF. CDR3 sequence (DNA): TGTGCCAATCACAGGGTCGGTCAGCCCCAGCATTTT. The full variable domain, completed using reference TRBV19 and TRBJ1-5, is DGGITQSPKYLFRKEGQNVTLSCEQNLNHDAMYWYRQDPGQGLRLIYYSQIVNDFQKGDIAEGYSVSREKKESFPLTVTSAQKNPTAFYLCANHRVGQPQHFGDGTRLSIL.

This clone was observed once. CDR3 nucleotides: TGCGCCAGCAGTGAGGGGGTGATTGGAAACACCATATATTTT. This sequence encodes CASSEGVIGNTIYF. The rearrangement joins TRBV10-1 to TRBJ1-3; D not certain. This CDR3 region has 14 residues. Trimming removed 2 bases at V and 3 bases at J, with 8 bases between. Germline CDR1 is WNHNN and CDR2 is SYGVQD (reference sequence).

J is TRBJ2-2 and V is TRBV7-6; TRBD2 aligns across 8 bases. In germline, CDR1 is SGHVS, CDR2 FNYEAQ. J gave up 0 bases and V 5 bases, and 8 bases lay outside the gene matches. The CDR3 contains 17 residues. This CDR3 is CASSPRGGPTNTGELFF. CDR3 nucleotides: TGTGCCAGCAGCCCTCGGGGGGGACCTACGAACACCGGGGAGCTGTTTTTT.

This clone was observed a few times. The V gene is TRBV19, the J gene TRBJ2-1, with TRBD1 as a possible D gene (6 bases). CDR3 length equals 15 residues. V dropped 4 bases and J dropped 4 bases, with 14 bases sitting between them. The germline V gene encodes CDR1 LNHDA and CDR2 SQIVND (reference sequence). The CDR3 DNA is TGTGCCAGTAGTACGACAGGTCTTGCATACAATGAGCAGTTCTTC. Translated, it gives CASSTTGLAYNEQFF. Full variable domain (remainder filled in from reference TRBV19 and TRBJ2-1): DGGITQSPKYLFRKEGQNVTLSCEQNLNHDAMYWYRQDPGQGLRLIYYSQIVNDFQKGDIAEGYSVSREKKESFPLTVTSAQKNPTAFYLCASSTTGLAYNEQFFGPGTRLTVL.

This chain links TRBV4-1 with TRBJ2-1; a possible D gene is TRBD2 (5 bases). Trimming stripped 3 bases from V and 1 base from J, with 16 bases between. The CDR3 is 17 amino acids. CDR1 and CDR2 (germline): MGHRA, YSYEKL. CDR3 in amino acids: CASSHPPSRGSYNEQFF. The CDR3 nucleotides are TGCGCCAGCAGCCATCCCCCTAGCCGGGGTTCCTACAATGAGCAGTTCTTC.

This clone was detected only once. The rearrangement uses TRBV27 and TRBJ2-5, with D tentatively TRBD1 or TRBD2 (6 bases each). Germline lookup yields CDR1 MNHEY and CDR2 SMNVEV (reference sequence). There are 12 residues in the CDR3. V lost 5 bases to trimming and J lost 9 bases, with 13 bases between them. The CDR3 sequence is CASSPTGAAQYF. CDR3 DNA sequence: TGTGCCAGCAGTCCAACGGGGGCGGCCCAGTACTTC.

The chain is built from TRBV2 and TRBJ2-5, with 11 bases identical to TRBD2. Unmatched junction bases numbered 4, after V lost 2 bases and J lost 2 bases. The length of the CDR3 is 16 residues. Germline-derived CDR1 and CDR2 are SNHLY and FYNNEI. CDR3 in DNA: TGTGCCAGCAGTGAACGTAGCGGGAGGGTACAAGAGACCCAGTACTTC. Translated: CASSERSGRVQETQYF.

The chain joins TRBV19 to TRBJ2-1, with unresolved D. The germline V gene encodes CDR1 LNHDA and CDR2 SQIVND (reference sequence). V lost 4 bases and J lost 6, with 13 bases in between. The CDR3 totals 14 residues. The chain's CDR3 is CASSTESQRNEQFF. In nucleotides, the CDR3 is TGTGCCAGTAGTACCGAATCACAGCGCAATGAGCAGTTCTTC. The entire variable domain, with the rest obtained from reference TRBV19 and TRBJ2-1, is as follows: DGGITQSPKYLFRKEGQNVTLSCEQNLNHDAMYWYRQDPGQGLRLIYYSQIVNDFQKGDIAEGYSVSREKKESFPLTVTSAQKNPTAFYLCASSTESQRNEQFFGPGTRLTVL.

The rearrangement uses TRBV4-1 and TRBJ1-6; D is perhaps TRBD1 (5 bases). There are 17 residues in the CDR3. Germline CDR1 is MGHRA and CDR2 is YSYEKL. V lost 4 bases and J 0 bases, leaving 13 bases between the germline ends. The CDR3 region is CASSPLGGRSYNSPLHF. The CDR3 DNA sequence: TGCGCCAGCAGCCCCCTGGGGGGTCGCTCCTATAATTCACCCCTCCACTTT.

V and J are TRBV28 and TRBJ2-3; 7 bases agree with TRBD1. The germline CDR1 and CDR2 sequences are MDHEN and SYDVKM. V lost 8 bases, J lost 2 bases, and 7 bases stayed unmatched. The CDR3 covers 14 residues. The CDR3 DNA sequence: TGTGCCAGCGGCCCTGACAGGGCCACAGATACGCAGTATTTT. It codes for CASGPDRATDTQYF. Supplemented by reference TRBV28 and TRBJ2-3, the full variable domain reads DVKVTQSSRYLVKRTGEKVFLECVQDMDHENMFWYRQDPGLGLRLIYFSYDVKMKEKGDIPEGYSVSREKKERFSLILESASTNQTSMYLCASGPDRATDTQYFGPGTRLTVL.

To note about this clone: Other DNA sequences in this specimen translate into the identical CDR3. The chain combines TRBV18 with TRBJ2-4; 7 bases are a match to TRBD1. V was pared by 1 base and J by 6 bases, with 0 bases of the junction left unmatched. Germline CDR1 KGHSH, CDR2 LQKENI. The CDR3 sequence is 13 residues long. The CDR3 bases are TGTGCCAGCTCACCACAGGGGGCAAACATTCAGTACTTC. The encoded protein is CASSPQGANIQYF.

The chain carries TRBV11-3 and TRBJ2-2, with TRBD2 matching 8 bases. There are 17 residues in the CDR3. The V gene's germline CDR1 is SGHNT and CDR2 YENEEA. J gave up 3 bases and V 4 bases, and 10 bases lay outside the gene matches. CDR3 loop: CASSSRSGGPYTGELFF. CDR3 coding DNA: TGTGCCAGCAGCTCACGGTCGGGAGGGCCCTACACCGGGGAGCTGTTTTTT. Full variable domain (outside the CDR3, taken from reference TRBV11-3 and TRBJ2-2): EAGVVQSPRYKIIEKKQPVAFWCNPISGHNTLYWYLQNLGQGPELLIRYENEEAVDDSQLPKDRFSAERLKGVDSTLKIQPAELGDSAVYLCASSSRSGGPYTGELFFGEGSRLTVL.

The V and J genes are TRBV28 and TRBJ1-1; a weak D match, TRBD1 (5 bases). Trimming shortened V by 4 bases and J by 4 bases, and 13 bases separated the two germline ends. From germline, CDR1 is MDHEN and CDR2 SYDVKM. The CDR3 consists of 14 residues. CDR3 protein: CASSSVPQATEAFF. In DNA form, the CDR3 reads TGTGCCAGCAGTTCCGTCCCACAGGCCACTGAAGCTTTCTTT.

This chain connects TRBV30 to TRBJ1-4, with a weak D call TRBD1 (6 bases). V dropped 5 bases and J dropped 5 bases, with 12 bases sitting between them. This CDR3 has 13 residues. The germline CDR1 and CDR2 sequences are GTSNPN and SVGIG (reference sequence). Written as DNA, the CDR3 is TGTGCCTGGTGCCCCACAGGGAATGAAAAACTGTTTTTT. Translation gives CAWCPTGNEKLFF.

This clone has just one count. V and J are TRBV28 and TRBJ2-7; 7 bases are shared with TRBD1. CDR3 size: 16 residues. CDR1 MDHEN and CDR2 SYDVKM come from the germline V gene. V lost 6 bases, J lost 3 bases, and 14 bases stayed unmatched. The CDR3, as DNA: TGTGCCAGCAGGAGTTTTAACAAGCCAGGGGGCTACGAGCAGTACTTC. Translated, it gives CASRSFNKPGGYEQYF. Full variable domain (outside the CDR3, taken from reference TRBV28 and TRBJ2-7): DVKVTQSSRYLVKRTGEKVFLECVQDMDHENMFWYRQDPGLGLRLIYFSYDVKMKEKGDIPEGYSVSREKKERFSLILESASTNQTSMYLCASRSFNKPGGYEQYFGPGTRLTVT.

The rearrangement joins TRBV7-9 to TRBJ2-7, with 9 positions matching TRBD2. This CDR3 comprises 14 residues. Germline-derived CDR1 and CDR2 are SEHNR and FQNEAQ (reference sequence). V trimming: 1 base; J trimming: 5 bases; junction bases outside the gene matches: 3. CDR3 protein: CASSLGAGGNEQYF. The CDR3 DNA reads TGTGCCAGCAGCTTAGGTGCGGGGGGGAACGAGCAGTACTTC.

This clone was recorded only once. J is TRBJ2-1 and V is TRBV2; D is perhaps TRBD1 or TRBD2 (7 bases each). In germline, CDR1 is SNHLY, CDR2 FYNNEI. Trimming removed 5 bases at V and 7 bases at J, with 18 bases between. CDR3 length: 15 residues. The CDR3 nucleotides read TGTGCCAGCAGTCCTGACAGGGCGGGGGATAATGAGCAGTTCTTC. Amino acids: CASSPDRAGDNEQFF.